This entry lists 15 T cell receptor beta chains sequenced from one sample in a study of T-cell memory formation after mild COVID-19. TCRdb called the 5' RACE reads again in MiXCR, with one record for every CDR3 protein. The sample includes about 340,000 distinct CDR3 sequences, 15% to 20% seen only once; the top ten take 20% to 25%. Sequencing was carried out using PBMCs or a T cell subset sorted from them (not recorded which). The receptors here all came from a man between 18 and 29 years old who had mild COVID-19 (a few samples of this study predate the infection). Cell type and time point are not known.

The J gene is TRBJ2-7, the V gene TRBV28, with D hard to call. Germline V gene data show CDR1 as MDHEN and CDR2 as SYDVKM. This CDR3 is built from 13 residues. V was trimmed by 3 bases and J by 0 bases, leaving 6 bases between them. CDR3 bases: TGTGCCAGCAGTTTCAGGAGCTCCTACGAGCAGTACGTC. It codes for CASSFRSSYEQYV.

This clonotype has just a few counts. The rearrangement links TRBV6-6 to TRBJ2-3; D is unresolved. This CDR3 is 14 amino acids long. Per the germline V gene, CDR1 is MNHNY and CDR2 is SVGAGI (reference sequence). V was cut by 7 bases and J by 2 bases, with 13 bases left in between. The CDR3 DNA is TGTGCCAGCAATCTGGGCGGAGTCACAGATACGCAGTATTTT. This translates into CASNLGGVTDTQYF.

The count of this clonotype is one. The rearrangement links TRBV13 to TRBJ1-3, with D perhaps TRBD1 (5 bases). Trimming removed 0 bases at V and 4 bases at J, with 16 bases between. This CDR3 has 17 residues. Per the germline V gene, CDR1 is PRHDT and CDR2 is FYEKMQ (reference sequence). CDR3 sequence reads: CASSLGRAGPLGNTIYF. CDR3 nucleotides: TGTGCCAGCAGCTTAGGGAGGGCGGGGCCGCTGGGAAACACCATATATTTT.

The V gene is TRBV6-5, the J gene TRBJ2-1; D possibly corresponds to TRBD1 (5 bases). Germline assignment: CDR1 MNHEY and CDR2 SVGAGI. The CDR3 runs to 15 residues. V was shortened by 6 bases and J by 8 bases, with 20 bases between the two germline ends. The CDR3 spells CASRGLPGPGDEQFF. The DNA for the CDR3 is TGTGCCAGCAGGGGATTGCCAGGGCCTGGGGATGAGCAGTTCTTC.

The chain is built from TRBV12-3 or TRBV12-4 and TRBJ1-6; TRBD1 matches 7 bases. The ends lost 7 bases at V and 7 bases at J; junction bases unmatched: 4. CDR3 length: 13 amino acids. The CDR3 spells CASTPTGNSPLHF. Written as DNA, the CDR3 is TGTGCCAGCACTCCGACAGGGAATTCACCCCTCCACTTT.

V and J are TRBV6-6 and TRBJ1-4; D ambiguous. The length of the CDR3 is 15 residues. CDR1 and CDR2 from the germline V gene are MNHNY and SVGAGI (reference sequence). V dropped 7 bases and J dropped 9 bases, with 21 bases sitting between them. CDR3 in amino acids: CASNWEAVREQKLFF. DNA for the CDR3: TGTGCCAGCAACTGGGAGGCGGTGCGCGAGCAAAAACTGTTTTTT.

This clonotype was counted only a few times. V usage is TRBV7-3 and J usage is TRBJ2-3, with D possibly TRBD2 on 6 matching bases. V dropped 3 bases and J dropped 4 bases, with 29 bases sitting between them. The CDR3 contains 20 residues. CDR1 is SGHTA and CDR2 is FQGTGA in the germline V gene. Written as DNA, the CDR3 is TGTGCCAGCAGCTTCCTCCCCAGCCGACCTCTAGCGTCAGAAGCAGATACGCAGTATTTT. Residues: CASSFLPSRPLASEADTQYF.

A few counts support this clonotype. The chain recombines TRBV9 with TRBJ1-1, with 10 nucleotides matching TRBD1. V shed 4 bases and J 0 bases; nucleotides not matched to a gene: 6. In germline, CDR1 is SGDLS, CDR2 YYNGEE. The CDR3 sequence is 16 residues long. The CDR3 nucleotides are TGTGCCAGCAGCCCTCGGGACAGGGGCCTGAACACTGAAGCTTTCTTT. This sequence encodes CASSPRDRGLNTEAFF.

The CDR3 DNA reads TGCGCCAGCAGCCATCCCCGCCCGAGGCGTAGCGGGGGGCCTAGCTCCTACGAGCAGTACTTC. Translating it yields CASSHPRPRRSGGPSSYEQYF. The chain couples TRBV4-1 to TRBJ2-7, with 10 bases identical to TRBD2. In germline, CDR1 is MGHRA, CDR2 YSYEKL. The CDR3 is 21 amino acids. V lost 3 bases and J lost 0; bases outside the gene matches: 20.

The chain has TRBV20-1 and TRBJ1-6, with D maybe TRBD1 (5 bases). The CDR3 loop spans 14 amino acids. V shed 1 base and J shed 9 bases, with 13 bases lying between them. From germline, CDR1 is DFQATT and CDR2 SNEGSKA (reference sequence). The CDR3 loop reads CSARGGMIGSPLHF. For the CDR3, the DNA is TGCAGTGCTAGAGGGGGGATGATTGGTTCACCCCTCCACTTT.

The rearrangement joins TRBV6-5 to TRBJ2-5, with D hard to call. The CDR3 runs to 14 residues. In germline, CDR1 is MNHEY, CDR2 SVGAGI. V was shortened by 5 bases and J by 0 bases, with 10 bases between the two germline ends. CDR3 sequence reads: CASSPGPNQETQYF. CDR3 nucleotide sequence: TGTGCCAGCAGTCCAGGACCGAACCAAGAGACCCAGTACTTC.

This clonotype was seen a handful of times. The junction shows a germline mismatch at one end, possibly a read error. This chain's CDR3 is CASSPGTGTGTQYF. The CDR3 nucleotides read TGCGCCAGCAGCCCCGGGACAGGGACAGGTACGCAGTATTTT. The J gene is TRBJ2-3, the V gene TRBV5-1; 9 nucleotides match TRBD1. CDR3 length: 14 amino acids. Germline CDR1 SGHRS, CDR2 YFSETQ.

The chain employs TRBV11-2 and TRBJ1-1; D perhaps matches TRBD1 (5 bases). The CDR3 contains 16 residues. The germline CDR1 and CDR2 sequences are SGHAT and FQNNGV. Trimming removed 2 bases from V and 5 bases from J, with 18 bases in between. CDR3 nucleotide sequence: TGTGCCAGCAGCTTATCTGGCGGGGGAGGAAGAACTGAAGCTTTCTTT. Amino acid sequence: CASSLSGGGGRTEAFF.

This clonotype was counted at least ten times. The V gene is TRBV7-9, the J gene TRBJ2-2; D is ambiguous. Trimming took 3 bases from V and 3 from J, leaving 2 bases between them. CDR1 SEHNR and CDR2 FQNEAQ come from the germline V gene (reference sequence). The CDR3 covers 12 residues. The chain's CDR3 is CASSLYTGELFF. CDR3 sequence (DNA): TGTGCCAGCAGCTTGTACACCGGGGAGCTGTTTTTT.

The chain recombines TRBV27 with TRBJ2-1; D might be TRBD1 or TRBD2, each matching 5 bases. This CDR3 spans 15 amino acids. Per the germline V gene, CDR1 is MNHEY and CDR2 is SMNVEV (reference sequence). Trimming shortened V by 3 bases and J by 6 bases, and 15 bases separated the two germline ends. The CDR3 nucleotides read TGTGCCAGCAGTTTTCGTTGGGGGAAGGGCAATGAGCAGTTCTTC. It codes for CASSFRWGKGNEQFF.